One sample yielded the 8 T cell receptor beta chains listed below, sequenced in a study of regulatory T cells in long-lasting Graves disease. Time point given: persistent/refractory GD, antithyroid drugs over 5 years with positive TRAb. Construction of the TCR library relied on RNA isolated from PBMCs. TCR beta libraries were built with iRepertoire HTBI primers and Arm-PCR of CDR3 regions. TCRdb re-analysed the multiplex PCR reads in MiXCR, keeping a single row per CDR3 protein. The table lists under 450,000 distinct CDR3 sequences, about a quarter of them singletons. The material sequenced was peripheral blood mononuclear cells (PBMCs), taken when the disease was refractory, from a patient treated with antithyroid drugs. These receptors all stem from a female donor with Graves disease.

Here the CDR3 DNA reads TGCGCCAGCAGCCAAGACAGCGGGAGGATCTACAATGAGCAGTTCTTC. This codes for CASSQDSGRIYNEQFF. This sequence joins TRBV4-3 and TRBJ2-1; 9 bases are a match to TRBD2. CDR1 and CDR2 (germline): LGHNA, YSLEER. The CDR3 extends over 16 amino acids. V shed 0 bases and J 3 bases; nucleotides not matched to a gene: 3.

This chain uses TRBV11-2 with TRBJ2-3; D is unresolved. The CDR3 has 13 amino acids. Germline-derived CDR1 and CDR2 are SGHAT and FQNNGV. Trimming cost V 1 base and J 5 bases, with 7 bases left between them. The CDR3 region has the DNA TGTGCCAGCAGCTTAGTCAGGAAAGATACGCAGTATTTT. This gives the protein CASSLVRKDTQYF.

This sequence joins TRBV6-5 and TRBJ2-5; 7 bases align to TRBD2. V lost 4 bases to trimming and J lost 5 bases; unmatched junction nucleotides: 13. The CDR3 extends over 16 amino acids. Germline V CDR1 and CDR2: MNHEY, SVGAGI. In nucleotides, the CDR3 is TGTGCCAGCAGTTCCCTTTCGGCGGGAGCCGAGGAGACCCAGTACTTC. Protein sequence: CASSSLSAGAEETQYF.

The chain combines TRBV6-2 or TRBV6-3 with TRBJ2-5; 9 nucleotides line up with TRBD2. With V trimmed by 4 bases and J by 3 bases, 6 bases remained unmatched. The CDR3 sequence is 15 residues long. Germline CDR1 MNHEY, CDR2 SVGEGT. The CDR3 DNA reads TGTGCCAGCAGTTCAATAGCGGGAGCCGAAGAGACCCAGTACTTC. Its translation is CASSSIAGAEETQYF.

In its sample, this clonotype was seen many times. The genes are TRBV7-2 and TRBJ2-7, with 10 bases fitting TRBD1. Losses at the gene ends were 5 bases for V and 6 bases for J; bases not matched to a gene: 1. Per the germline V gene, CDR1 is SGHTA and CDR2 is FQGNSA. This CDR3 has 12 amino acids. The CDR3 loop is CASSRTGGEQYF. Written as DNA, the CDR3 is TGTGCCAGCAGCAGGACAGGGGGCGAGCAGTACTTC.

The rearrangement joins TRBV2 to TRBJ1-3; D may be TRBD1 (5 bases). Trimming pared 4 bases from V and 5 bases from J, leaving 18 bases between. This CDR3 comprises 16 residues. The germline V gene encodes CDR1 SNHLY and CDR2 FYNNEI. The CDR3 reads CASSGASGSYRNTIYF. The CDR3 DNA is TGTGCCAGCAGTGGGGCCTCAGGGAGTTATAGAAACACCATATATTTT. Combining the CDR3 with reference TRBV2 and TRBJ1-3 gives the whole variable domain EPEVTQTPSHQVTQMGQEVILRCVPISNHLYFYWYRQILGQKVEFLVSFYNNEISEKSEIFDDQFSVERPDGSNFTLKIRSTKLEDSAMYFCASSGASGSYRNTIYFGEGSWLTVV.

This clonotype appeared a few times. The V and J genes are TRBV5-1 and TRBJ1-6, with 8 bases that match TRBD1. The CDR3 covers 17 residues. The germline gives CDR1 SGHRS, CDR2 YFSETQ. V gave up 0 bases and J gave up 5 bases; unmatched junction bases: 7. Written as DNA, the CDR3 is TGCGCCAGCAGCTTGGCCGGGACAGGAGTCGATAATTCACCCCTCCACTTT. Amino acid sequence: CASSLAGTGVDNSPLHF.

At least ten counts were recorded for this clonotype. The V call is TRBV6-2 or TRBV6-3, the J call TRBJ2-7; 11 bases fit TRBD2. The V segment lost 6 bases and the J segment 0 bases; nucleotides outside the gene matches: 4. Looked up from germline, CDR1 is MNHEY and CDR2 is SVGEGT. The CDR3 loop spans 15 amino acids. The CDR3 DNA reads TGTGCCAGCAGCTATGGGACTAGCGGCTCCTACGAGCAGTACTTC. This codes for CASSYGTSGSYEQYF.